Listed below are T cell receptor beta chains from one sample, sequenced in a study of shared clonotypes between healthy human individuals. Profiling relied on immunoSEQ multiplex PCR, and the TCRdb table lists in-frame clones only, not all of them. The sample contains around 2.1 million clones, roughly 91% of which appear only once. The specimen was naive CD8+ T cells from PBMCs. The receptors were sampled from a young man in good health. Some clones in this sample may be carry-over from other donors' samples. Each CDR3 is given with its conserved first and last residue.

>TRBJ2-7|TRBV27
CASSLSLQGYEQYF
>TRBJ2-2|TRBV5-1
CASSPGYKAGENTGELFF
>TRBJ2-7|TRBV15
CATSREQDPKIF
>TRBJ2-1|TRBV7-9
CASSPRQVGRDEQFF
>TRBJ2-6|TRBV11-2
CATQGAFGANVLTF
>TRBJ2-5|TRBV29-1
CSVDIPRSRQETQYF
>TRBJ2-3|TRBV7-9
CASSQPPADTQYF
>TRBJ2-7|TRBV5-5
CASSMTGGHYEQYF
>TRBJ2-7|TRBV7-6
CASSTLDVPYVEQYF
>TRBJ2-7|TRBV7-8
CASSLVTKRETSYEQYF
>TRBJ2-7|TRBV28
CASSLIGQGTYEQYF
>TRBJ2-5|TRBV7-6
CASSPPGARGETQYF
>TRBJ1-2|TRBV19
CASSRADRGRGYTF
>TRBJ2-2|TRBV27
CASSFTSENTGELFF
>TRBJ2-7|TRBV5-1
CASSLEPRESGNLYEQYF
>TRBJ1-1|TRBV13
CASSNYTEAFF
>TRBJ2-1|TRBV5-4
CASSLGGSSYNEQFF
>TRBJ2-7|TRBV7-3
CASSPSAGGLYEQYF
>TRBJ1-1|TRBV12-5
CASGLDPGMGREAFF
>TRBJ1-1|TRBV6-1
CASSEGPGGGVGAFF
>TRBJ2-3|TRBV4-2
CASSLQTGQGSDTQYF
>TRBJ2-2|TRBV7-9
CASSINRVGDTGELFF
>TRBJ1-1|TRBV28
CASSRTDNTEAFF
>TRBJ1-1|TRBV28
CASSLMWDRGGNTEAFF
>TRBJ2-7|TRBV5-8
CASSLEARDEQYF
>TRBJ2-6|TRBV2
CASSDGSPHVLTF
>TRBJ2-7|TRBV30
CAWTRDRPDEQYF
>TRBJ2-1|TRBV28
CASSPLAGGLYEQFF
>TRBJ2-3|TRBV28
CASSWGLAPDGTDTQYF
>TRBJ2-1|TRBV7-9
CASSPSKGGYNEQFF
>TRBJ2-7|TRBV28
CASSLGTGRYEQYF
>TRBJ2-1|TRBV5-1
CASSLRPANEQFF
>TRBJ1-5|TRBV6-6
CASGTGVGQPQHF
>TRBJ1-1|TRBV7-8
CASSIRTGNTEAFF
>TRBJ2-7|TRBV7-6
CASSLGTGQGYEQYF
>TRBJ2-5|TRBV5-4
CASSLEGIGMETQYF
>TRBJ2-3|TRBV27
CASSGTGSTDTQYF
>TRBJ1-5|TRBV7-3
CASTSTRTVMGNQPQHF
>TRBJ1-2|TRBV20-1
CSAVDYYGYTF
>TRBJ2-3|TRBV9
CASSTSSGAGVDTQYF
>TRBJ2-2|TRBV18
CASSPRPGTSEGTGELFF
>TRBJ2-2|TRBV29-1
CSVAGTAKNTGELFF
>TRBJ1-1|TRBV6-5
CASSYELAGTTEAFF
>TRBJ1-1|TRBV25-1
CASSDPTTGGVGTEAFF